These 14 T cell receptor beta chains share one sample of origin, sequenced in a study of blood T cell repertoires in COVID-19. Repertoires were generated with immunoSEQ multiplex PCR, while TCRdb's copy carries only in-frame clones and drops some. The sample shows 450,000 or so clones, approximately 90% of them seen only once. Source material: peripheral blood. Receptors originate from a man aged 18 to 29 with COVID-19, enrolled during active disease.

The chain joins TRBV10-3 to TRBJ2-1; tentative D call: TRBD2 (5 bases). This CDR3 region has 15 residues. V lost 4 bases and J lost 2, with 12 bases in between. Germline values: CDR1 ENHRY, CDR2 SYGVKD. The CDR3 here is CAISGGALTYNEQFF. DNA of the CDR3: TGTGCCATCAGTGGGGGAGCCTTAACCTACAATGAGCAGTTCTTC.

J is TRBJ2-7 and V is TRBV11-2; possibly TRBD1 for D (5 bases). The V end lost 2 bases, the J end lost 2 bases, and 10 bases lay between the germline ends. CDR1 is SGHAT, CDR2 FQNNGV, per germline. There are 14 residues in the CDR3. CDR3 region: CASSLYQGTYEQYF. For the CDR3, the DNA is TGTGCCAGCAGCTTATATCAGGGAACCTACGAGCAGTACTTC.

This clone was observed a single time. The chain carries TRBV9 and TRBJ2-3, with D uncertain. V lost 4 bases and J lost 6, with 9 bases in between. Germline-derived CDR1 and CDR2 are SGDLS and YYNGEE. CDR3 size: 12 residues. The CDR3 DNA reads TGTGCCAGCAGCCAACAGATGGATACGCAGTATTTT. Translation gives CASSQQMDTQYF.

The chain links TRBV2 to TRBJ2-1; D is possibly TRBD2 (6 bases). Germline V CDR1 and CDR2: SNHLY, FYNNEI. CDR3 size: 15 residues. Trimming took 7 bases from V and 6 from J, leaving 19 bases between them. The chain's CDR3 is CASKVAELGVNEQFF. The CDR3 DNA reads TGTGCCAGCAAGGTAGCGGAGCTGGGGGTCAATGAGCAGTTCTTC. The whole variable domain, remainder taken from reference TRBV2 and TRBJ2-1, is EPEVTQTPSHQVTQMGQEVILRCVPISNHLYFYWYRQILGQKVEFLVSFYNNEISEKSEIFDDQFSVERPDGSNFTLKIRSTKLEDSAMYFCASKVAELGVNEQFFGPGTRLTVL.

DNA for the CDR3: TGTGCCAGCGCCCGACTAGCGGGATTGACAGATACGCAGTATTTT. Translated: CASARLAGLTDTQYF. The chain is built from TRBV11-3 and TRBJ2-3; TRBD2 matches at 11 bases. This CDR3 region has 15 residues. Germline CDR1 SGHNT, CDR2 YENEEA. V was clipped by 8 bases and J by 3 bases; unmatched bases: 7.

Remarks on this clone: Additional DNA sequences in this sample encode the identical CDR3. V gene TRBV9 combines with J gene TRBJ1-3, with 10 nucleotides matching TRBD1. Germline V gene data show CDR1 as SGDLS and CDR2 as YYNGEE. With V trimmed by 2 bases and J by 7 bases, 3 bases remained unmatched. The CDR3 sequence is 14 residues long. CDR3 DNA sequence: TGTGCCAGCAGCGTCGGACAGGGGGGTAACACCATATATTTT. Amino acids: CASSVGQGGNTIYF.

The chain uses TRBV27 and TRBJ2-6, with D hard to call. Trimming pared 4 bases from V and 2 bases from J, leaving 15 bases between. The germline gives CDR1 MNHEY, CDR2 SMNVEV (reference sequence). The CDR3 sequence is 17 residues long. In nucleotides, the CDR3 is TGTGCCAGCAGTTCCCGATTGGCAGGTGCTGGGGCCAACGTCCTGACTTTC. This gives the protein CASSSRLAGAGANVLTF.

This clone was observed once. The chain employs TRBV6-2 or TRBV6-3 and TRBJ1-2, with 11 nucleotides matching TRBD1. CDR1 and CDR2 from the germline V gene are MNHEY and SVGEGT. V gave up 6 bases and J gave up 4 bases; unmatched junction bases: 10. CDR3 length: 16 amino acids. CDR3 DNA: TGTGCCAGCAGCTTGAGCGGGACAGGGGGACTCTATGGCTACACCTTC. This codes for CASSLSGTGGLYGYTF.

This rearrangement joins TRBV27 to TRBJ2-7, with no clear D. The CDR3 spans 11 residues. The germline V gene encodes CDR1 MNHEY and CDR2 SMNVEV (reference sequence). V was clipped by 8 bases and J by 4 bases, with 9 bases between them. The CDR3 region is CASSRGYEQYF. The DNA for the CDR3 is TGTGCCAGCTCGAGAGGTTACGAGCAGTACTTC.

The chain couples TRBV13 to TRBJ2-3; D is possibly TRBD1 (6 bases). Trimming took off 6 bases at V and 6 bases at J, with 13 bases between the two ends. The CDR3 consists of 13 residues. Germline V gene lookup returns CDR1 PRHDT and CDR2 FYEKMQ (reference sequence). The CDR3 DNA reads as TGTGCCAGCAGATGGCAGGGGACCGATACGCAGTATTTT. This translates into CASRWQGTDTQYF. Full variable domain (remainder filled in from reference TRBV13 and TRBJ2-3): AAGVIQSPRHLIKEKRETATLKCYPIPRHDTVYWYQQGPGQDPQFLISFYEKMQSDKGSIPDRFSAQQFSDYHSELNMSSLELGDSALYFCASRWQGTDTQYFGPGTRLTVL.

The chain carries TRBV4-1 and TRBJ2-7; 8 bases agree with TRBD2. V shed 5 bases and J 2 bases; nucleotides not matched to a gene: 17. The CDR3 is made up of 18 amino acids. Germline V gives CDR1 MGHRA, CDR2 YSYEKL. In nucleotides, the CDR3 is TGCGCCAGCAGCGTACTAGCGGCCCTACGGTCCGTCCCCTACGAGCAGTACTTC. It encodes CASSVLAALRSVPYEQYF.

The genes are TRBV27 and TRBJ2-1, with TRBD1 matching 8 bases. Germline V gene sequence: CDR1 MNHEY, CDR2 SMNVEV (reference sequence). There are 17 residues in the CDR3. After removal of 5 bases from V and 4 bases from J, the junction contained 13 bases not matched to a gene. DNA of the CDR3: TGTGCCAGCAGTGCCACCGGACAGGGAGGTCCGTACAATGAGCAGTTCTTC. As protein: CASSATGQGGPYNEQFF.

The rearrangement links TRBV24-1 to TRBJ2-2; TRBD2 is a possible D gene (7 bases). Trimming stripped 10 bases from V and 5 bases from J, with 16 bases between. Germline V gene sequence: CDR1 KGHDR, CDR2 SFDVKD. The length of the CDR3 is 14 residues. The CDR3 loop reads CATRGGRGTGELFF. Here the CDR3 DNA reads TGTGCCACTAGGGGGGGGCGCGGAACCGGGGAGCTGTTTTTT.

The J gene is TRBJ2-1, the V gene TRBV6-6; 11 nucleotides line up with TRBD2. The CDR3 length is 18 residues. Germline V gives CDR1 MNHNY, CDR2 SVGAGI (reference sequence). Unmatched junction bases numbered 10, after V lost 5 bases and J lost 1 base. Here the CDR3 DNA reads TGTGCCAGCAGTCGCCCGACTAGCGGGAAGACTTCCTACAATGAGCAGTTCTTC. It translates to CASSRPTSGKTSYNEQFF.